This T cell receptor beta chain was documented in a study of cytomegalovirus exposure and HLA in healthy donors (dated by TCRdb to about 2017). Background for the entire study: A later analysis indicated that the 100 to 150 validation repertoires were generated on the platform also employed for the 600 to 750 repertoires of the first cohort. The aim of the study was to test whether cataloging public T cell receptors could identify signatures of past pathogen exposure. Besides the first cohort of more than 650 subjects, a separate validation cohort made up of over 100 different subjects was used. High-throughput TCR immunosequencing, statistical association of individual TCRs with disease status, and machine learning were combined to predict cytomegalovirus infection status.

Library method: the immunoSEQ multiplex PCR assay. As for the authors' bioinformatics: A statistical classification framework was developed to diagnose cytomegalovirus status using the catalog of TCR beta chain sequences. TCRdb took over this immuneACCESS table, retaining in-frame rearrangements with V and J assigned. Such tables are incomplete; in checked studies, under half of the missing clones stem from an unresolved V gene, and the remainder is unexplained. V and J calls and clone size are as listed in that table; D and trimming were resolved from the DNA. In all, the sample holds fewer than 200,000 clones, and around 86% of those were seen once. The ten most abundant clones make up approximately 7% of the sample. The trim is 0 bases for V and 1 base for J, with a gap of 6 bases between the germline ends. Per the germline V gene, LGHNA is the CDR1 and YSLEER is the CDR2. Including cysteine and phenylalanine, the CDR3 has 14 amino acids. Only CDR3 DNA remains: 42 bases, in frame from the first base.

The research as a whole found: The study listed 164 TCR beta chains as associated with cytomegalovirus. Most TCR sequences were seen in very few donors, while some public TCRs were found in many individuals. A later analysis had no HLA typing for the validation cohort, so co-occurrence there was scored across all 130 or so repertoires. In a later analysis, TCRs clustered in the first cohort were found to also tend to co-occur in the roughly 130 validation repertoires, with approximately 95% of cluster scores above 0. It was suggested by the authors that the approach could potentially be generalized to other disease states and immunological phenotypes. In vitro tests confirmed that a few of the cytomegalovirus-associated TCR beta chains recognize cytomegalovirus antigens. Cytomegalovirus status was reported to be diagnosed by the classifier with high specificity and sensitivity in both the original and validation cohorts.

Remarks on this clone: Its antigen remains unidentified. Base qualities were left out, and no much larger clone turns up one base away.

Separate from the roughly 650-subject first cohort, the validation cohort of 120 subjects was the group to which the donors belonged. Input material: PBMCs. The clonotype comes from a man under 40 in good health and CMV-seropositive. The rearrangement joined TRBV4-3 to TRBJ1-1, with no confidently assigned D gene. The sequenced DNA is TGCGCCAGCAGCCAAGATGGTAAGAACACTGAAGCTTTCTTT. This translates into CASSQDGKNTEAFF.